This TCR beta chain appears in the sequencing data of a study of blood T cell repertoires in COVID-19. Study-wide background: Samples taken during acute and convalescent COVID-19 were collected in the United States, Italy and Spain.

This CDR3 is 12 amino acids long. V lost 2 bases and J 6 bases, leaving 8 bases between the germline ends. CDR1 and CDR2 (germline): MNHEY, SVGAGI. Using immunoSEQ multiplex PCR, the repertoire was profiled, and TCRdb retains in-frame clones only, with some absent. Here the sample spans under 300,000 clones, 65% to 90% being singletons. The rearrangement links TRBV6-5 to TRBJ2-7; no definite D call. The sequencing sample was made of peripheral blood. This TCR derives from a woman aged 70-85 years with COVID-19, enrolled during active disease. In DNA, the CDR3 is TGTGCCAGCAGTTACCCCGGGTCCGAGCAGTACTTC. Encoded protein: CASSYPGSEQYF.